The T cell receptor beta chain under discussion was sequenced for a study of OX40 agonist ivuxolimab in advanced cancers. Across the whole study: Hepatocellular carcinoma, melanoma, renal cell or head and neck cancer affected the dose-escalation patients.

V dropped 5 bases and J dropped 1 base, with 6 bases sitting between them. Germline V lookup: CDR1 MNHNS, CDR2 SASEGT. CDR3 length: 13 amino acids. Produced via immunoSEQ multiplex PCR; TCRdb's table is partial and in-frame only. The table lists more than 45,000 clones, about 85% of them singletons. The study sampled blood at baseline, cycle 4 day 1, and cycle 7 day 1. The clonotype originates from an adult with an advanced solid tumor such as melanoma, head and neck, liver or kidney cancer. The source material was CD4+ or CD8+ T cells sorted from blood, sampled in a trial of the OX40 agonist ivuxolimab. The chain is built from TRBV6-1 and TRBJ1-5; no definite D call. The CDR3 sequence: CASSYRSNQPQHF. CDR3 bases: TGTGCCAGCAGTTATCGGAGCAATCAGCCCCAGCATTTT.